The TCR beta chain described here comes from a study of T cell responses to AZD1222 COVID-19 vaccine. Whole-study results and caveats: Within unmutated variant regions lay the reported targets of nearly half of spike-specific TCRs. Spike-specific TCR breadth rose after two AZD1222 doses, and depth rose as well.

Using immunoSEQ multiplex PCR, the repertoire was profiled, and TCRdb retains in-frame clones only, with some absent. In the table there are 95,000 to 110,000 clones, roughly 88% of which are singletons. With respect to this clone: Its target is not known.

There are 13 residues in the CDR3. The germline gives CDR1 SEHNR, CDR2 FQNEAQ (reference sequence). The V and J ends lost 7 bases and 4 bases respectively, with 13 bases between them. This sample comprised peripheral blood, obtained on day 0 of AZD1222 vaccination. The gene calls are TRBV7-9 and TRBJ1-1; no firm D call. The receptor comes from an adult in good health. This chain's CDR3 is CASTVTSGTEAFF. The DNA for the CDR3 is TGTGCCAGCACCGTCACCTCGGGCACTGAAGCTTTCTTT.